This entry lists 9 T cell receptor beta chains sequenced from one sample in a study of beta chain features in type 1 diabetes. What was sequenced were expressed TCRB transcripts, since all of the isolated RNA had been reverse transcribed. This table comes from immunoSEQ multiplex PCR, and its TCRdb copy is limited to in-frame clones, with some not included. The data contain nearly 700,000 clones, roughly 12% of them singletons. No antigen has been identified for these receptors. Findings and limits, study-wide: The study found moderately but significantly shorter TCRB CDR3s in all four CD4+ subsets of Type 1 diabetes patients.

Sequencing was done on a sample of naive CD4+ T cells from blood. The receptors shown here come from a man aged 18 to 35 with type 1 diabetes.

With respect to this clone: A much more abundant neighbour one base away suggests this may be a read error. J is TRBJ2-1 and V is TRBV5-1; no firm D call. V shed 3 bases and J shed 3 bases, with 1 base lying between them. CDR1 is SGHRS, CDR2 YFSETQ, per germline. The length of the CDR3 is 11 residues. CDR3 nucleotides: TGCGCCAGCAGCTACTACAATGAGCAGTTCTTC. The encoded protein is CASSYYNEQFF.

This clone was observed a handful of times. The V and J genes are TRBV27 and TRBJ2-7, with TRBD1 matching 7 bases. Looked up from germline, CDR1 is MNHEY and CDR2 is SMNVEV (reference sequence). There are 14 residues in the CDR3. J gave up 3 bases and V 5 bases, and 7 bases lay outside the gene matches. CDR3 in DNA: TGTGCCAGCAGTATACAGGGGCGCTACTACGAGCAGTACTTC. This codes for CASSIQGRYYEQYF.

In this sample, this clone turned up a few times. V gene TRBV23-1 combines with J gene TRBJ1-1, with TRBD1 matching 7 bases. TRBV23-1 is annotated as an ORF whose role is uncertain. Trimming at V came to 2 bases and at J to 0 bases, leaving 12 bases not matched to a gene. This CDR3 has 18 residues. The CDR3 protein is CASSQGRQGMDMNTEAFF. For the CDR3, the DNA is TGCGCCAGCAGTCAAGGCCGACAGGGCATGGACATGAACACTGAAGCTTTCTTT.

This clone occurred a few times. This sequence joins TRBV2 and TRBJ1-6, with TRBD1 matching 7 bases. The CDR3 extends over 14 amino acids. Germline V gives CDR1 SNHLY, CDR2 FYNNEI. Germline trimming cut 7 bases from V and 13 bases from J; bases unmatched to any gene: 13. CDR3 residues: CASTPQGIYVPLHF. CDR3 nucleotides: TGTGCCAGCACACCACAGGGGATATATGTCCCCCTCCACTTT.

This clone was detected a few times. The V call is TRBV9, the J call TRBJ2-1; 8 positions match TRBD1. Trimming removed 4 bases from V and 3 bases from J; junction bases left unmatched: 6. Looked up from germline, CDR1 is SGDLS and CDR2 is YYNGEE. The CDR3 has 15 amino acids. The CDR3 loop is CASSFTGTGYNEQFF. DNA of the CDR3: TGTGCCAGCAGCTTCACCGGGACAGGCTACAATGAGCAGTTCTTC. The full variable domain, completed using reference TRBV9 and TRBJ2-1, is DSGVTQTPKHLITATGQRVTLRCSPRSGDLSVYWYQQSLDQGLQFLIQYYNGEERAKGNILERFSAQQFPDLHSELNLSSLELGDSALYFCASSFTGTGYNEQFFGPGTRLTVL.

This clone showed up just a few times. The chain uses TRBV10-3 and TRBJ1-1; D is perhaps TRBD1 (6 bases). Trimming took 9 bases from V and 1 from J, leaving 12 bases between them. This CDR3 has 13 amino acids. The germline CDR1 and CDR2 sequences are ENHRY and SYGVKD. CDR3 in amino acids: CAITTGPNTEAFF. CDR3 nucleotide sequence: TGTGCCATAACCACAGGGCCGAACACTGAAGCTTTCTTT.

There are a few counts of this clone. The rearrangement joins TRBV13 to TRBJ2-6; perhaps TRBD2 as D (6 bases). The CDR3 runs to 16 residues. CDR1 and CDR2 (germline): PRHDT, FYEKMQ (reference sequence). The V and J ends lost 5 bases and 4 bases respectively, with 15 bases between them. Here the CDR3 reads CASSERGGTGANVLTF. The DNA of the CDR3 is TGTGCCAGCAGCGAGAGGGGCGGGACCGGGGCCAACGTCCTGACTTTC.

The chain uses TRBV11-3 and TRBJ2-2; D could derive from TRBD1 or TRBD2 (5 bases each). The V and J ends lost 5 bases and 4 bases respectively, with 14 bases between them. The CDR3 is 15 residues long. CDR1 and CDR2 from the germline V gene are SGHNT and YENEEA. The CDR3 nucleotides read TGTGCCAGCAGCCCCCCCGGGGCAGTCACCGGGGAGCTGTTTTTT. Protein product: CASSPPGAVTGELFF.

This chain joins TRBV19 and TRBJ2-7; D not resolved. Germline V lookup: CDR1 LNHDA, CDR2 SQIVND (reference sequence). The CDR3 is made up of 11 amino acids. V was cut by 7 bases and J by 3 bases, with 7 bases left in between. CDR3 coding DNA: TGTGCCAGTACCGACTTCTACGAGCAGTACTTC. It is translated as CASTDFYEQYF.